This record concerns one TCR beta chain sequence. Its antigen remains unidentified. This entry belongs to a study of T cell repertoires in cytomegalovirus infection. TCRdb re-derived calls from the reads in MiXCR, one entry per CDR3 protein. The sample yields under 200,000 distinct CDR3 sequences, roughly 22% seen once. Germline-derived CDR1 and CDR2 are MNHGY and SAAAGT. The CDR3 totals 12 residues. Trimming removed 10 bases from V and 1 base from J, with 10 bases in between. The chain recombines TRBV6-8 with TRBJ1-2; D gene ambiguous. Sequenced here: CD8+ T cells from cultured PBMCs, sampled from culture after CMV antigen stimulation. This receptor was obtained from a human donor in good health (CMV status not recorded). Some clones in this sample may be carry-over from other donors' samples. The CDR3 protein is CAIQSSNYGYTF. CDR3 sequence (DNA): TGTGCCATCCAGAGCAGTAACTATGGCTACACCTTC.